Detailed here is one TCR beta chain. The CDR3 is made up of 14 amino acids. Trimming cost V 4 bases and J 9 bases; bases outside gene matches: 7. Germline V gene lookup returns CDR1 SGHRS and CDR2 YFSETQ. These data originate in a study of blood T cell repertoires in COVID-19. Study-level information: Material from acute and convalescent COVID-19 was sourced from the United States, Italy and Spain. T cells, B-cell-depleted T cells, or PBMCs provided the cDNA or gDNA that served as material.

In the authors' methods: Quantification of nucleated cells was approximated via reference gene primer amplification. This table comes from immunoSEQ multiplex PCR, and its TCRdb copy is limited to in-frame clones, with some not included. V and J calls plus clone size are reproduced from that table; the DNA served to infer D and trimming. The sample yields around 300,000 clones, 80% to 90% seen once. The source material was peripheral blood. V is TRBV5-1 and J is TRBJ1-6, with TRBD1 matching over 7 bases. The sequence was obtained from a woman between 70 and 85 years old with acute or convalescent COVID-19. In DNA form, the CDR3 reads TGCGCCAGCAGCACCGGACAGGAACCTTCACCCCTCCACTTT. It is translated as CASSTGQEPSPLHF. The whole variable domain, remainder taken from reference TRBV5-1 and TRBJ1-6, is KAGVTQTPRYLIKTRGQQVTLSCSPISGHRSVSWYQQTPGQGLQFLFEYFSETQRNKGNFPGRFSGRQFSNSRSEMNVSTLELGDSALYLCASSTGQEPSPLHFGNGTRLTVT.